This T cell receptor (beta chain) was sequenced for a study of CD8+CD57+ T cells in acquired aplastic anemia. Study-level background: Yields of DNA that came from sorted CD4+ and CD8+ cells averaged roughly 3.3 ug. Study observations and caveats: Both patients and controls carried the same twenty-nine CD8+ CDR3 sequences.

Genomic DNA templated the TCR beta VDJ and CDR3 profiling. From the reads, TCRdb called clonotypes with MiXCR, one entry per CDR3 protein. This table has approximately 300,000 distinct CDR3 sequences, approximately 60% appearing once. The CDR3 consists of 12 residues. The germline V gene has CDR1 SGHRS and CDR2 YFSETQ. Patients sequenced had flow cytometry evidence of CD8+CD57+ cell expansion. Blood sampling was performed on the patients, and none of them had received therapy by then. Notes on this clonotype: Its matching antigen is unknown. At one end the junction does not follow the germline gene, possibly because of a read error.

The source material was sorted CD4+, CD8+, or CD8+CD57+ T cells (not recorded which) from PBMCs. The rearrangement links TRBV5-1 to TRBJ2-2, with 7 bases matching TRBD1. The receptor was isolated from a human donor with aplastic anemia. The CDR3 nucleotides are TGCGCCAGCAGCTTGGAGGCAGGGGGGCTGTTTTTT. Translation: CASSLEAGGLFF. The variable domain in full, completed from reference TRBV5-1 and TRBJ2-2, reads KAGVTQTPRYLIKTRGQQVTLSCSPISGHRSVSWYQQTPGQGLQFLFEYFSETQRNKGNFPGRFSGRQFSNSRSEMNVSTLELGDSALYLCASSLEAGGLFFGEGSRLTVL.